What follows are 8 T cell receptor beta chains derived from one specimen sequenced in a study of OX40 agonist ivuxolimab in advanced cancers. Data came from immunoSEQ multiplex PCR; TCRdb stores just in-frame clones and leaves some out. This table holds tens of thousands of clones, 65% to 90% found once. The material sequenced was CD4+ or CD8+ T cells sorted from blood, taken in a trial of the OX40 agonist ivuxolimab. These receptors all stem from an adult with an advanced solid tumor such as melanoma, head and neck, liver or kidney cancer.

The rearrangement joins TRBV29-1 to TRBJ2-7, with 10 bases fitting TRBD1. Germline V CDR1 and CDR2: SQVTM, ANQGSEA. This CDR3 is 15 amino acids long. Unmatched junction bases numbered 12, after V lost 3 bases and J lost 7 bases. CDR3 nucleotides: TGCAGCGTTGATAAAACCGGGACAGGGGACGGGGAGCAGTACTTC. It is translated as CSVDKTGTGDGEQYF.

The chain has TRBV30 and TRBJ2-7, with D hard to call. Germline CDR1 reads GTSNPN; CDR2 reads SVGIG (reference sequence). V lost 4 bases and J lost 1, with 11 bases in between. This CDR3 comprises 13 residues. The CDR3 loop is CAWTAATSYEQYF. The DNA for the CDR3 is TGTGCCTGGACGGCAGCCACGTCCTACGAGCAGTACTTC.

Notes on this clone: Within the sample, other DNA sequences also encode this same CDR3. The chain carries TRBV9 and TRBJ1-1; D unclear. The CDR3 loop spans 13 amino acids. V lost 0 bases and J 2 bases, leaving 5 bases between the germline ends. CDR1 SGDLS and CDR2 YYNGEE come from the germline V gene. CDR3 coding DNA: TGTGCCAGCAGCGTAGCCCTAAACACTGAAGCTTTCTTT. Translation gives CASSVALNTEAFF.

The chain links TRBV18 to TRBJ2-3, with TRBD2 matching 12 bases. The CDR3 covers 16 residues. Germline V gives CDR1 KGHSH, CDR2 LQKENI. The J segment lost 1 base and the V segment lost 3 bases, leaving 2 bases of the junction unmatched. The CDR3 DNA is TGTGCCAGCTCACCCACTAGCGGGAGGCGCACAGATACGCAGTATTTT. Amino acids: CASSPTSGRRTDTQYF.

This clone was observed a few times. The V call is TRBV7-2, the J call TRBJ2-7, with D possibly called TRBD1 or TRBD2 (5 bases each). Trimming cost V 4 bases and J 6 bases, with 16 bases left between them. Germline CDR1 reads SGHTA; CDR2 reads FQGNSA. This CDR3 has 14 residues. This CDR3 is CASSSGPRVVEQYF. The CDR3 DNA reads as TGTGCCAGCAGCTCGGGGCCCCGAGTCGTCGAGCAGTACTTC.

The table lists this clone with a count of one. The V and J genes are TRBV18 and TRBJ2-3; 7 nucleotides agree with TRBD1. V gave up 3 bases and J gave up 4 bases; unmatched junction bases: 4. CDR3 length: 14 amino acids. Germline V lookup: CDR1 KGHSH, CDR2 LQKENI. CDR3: CASSPRQGPDTQYF. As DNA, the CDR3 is TGTGCCAGCTCACCCCGACAGGGACCAGATACGCAGTATTTT.

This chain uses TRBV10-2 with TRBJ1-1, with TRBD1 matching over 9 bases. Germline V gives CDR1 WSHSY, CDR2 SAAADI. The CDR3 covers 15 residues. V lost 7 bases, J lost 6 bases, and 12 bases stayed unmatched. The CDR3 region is CASKERVDRGSEAFF. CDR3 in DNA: TGCGCCAGCAAAGAGAGAGTGGACAGGGGATCTGAAGCTTTCTTT.

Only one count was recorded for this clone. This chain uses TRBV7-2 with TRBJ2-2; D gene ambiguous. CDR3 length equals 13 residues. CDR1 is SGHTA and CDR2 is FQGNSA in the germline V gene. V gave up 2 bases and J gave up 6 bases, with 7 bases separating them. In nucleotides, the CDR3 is TGTGCCAGCAGCTTACGGGCCCCCGGGGAGCTGTTTTTT. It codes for CASSLRAPGELFF.